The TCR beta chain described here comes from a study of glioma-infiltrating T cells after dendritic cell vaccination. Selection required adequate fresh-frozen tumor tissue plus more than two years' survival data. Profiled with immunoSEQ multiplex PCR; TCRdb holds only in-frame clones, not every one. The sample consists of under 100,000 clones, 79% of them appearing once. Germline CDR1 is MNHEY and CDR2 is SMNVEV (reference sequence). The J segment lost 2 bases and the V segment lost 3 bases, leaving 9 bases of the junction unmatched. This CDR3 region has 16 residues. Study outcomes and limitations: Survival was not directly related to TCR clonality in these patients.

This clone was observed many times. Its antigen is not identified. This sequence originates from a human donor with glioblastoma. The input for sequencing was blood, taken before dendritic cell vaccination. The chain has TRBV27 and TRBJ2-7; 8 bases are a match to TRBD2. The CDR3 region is CASSFGGLAGTYEQYF. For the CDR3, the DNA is TGTGCCAGCAGTTTTGGGGGGCTAGCGGGTACCTACGAGCAGTACTTC.